The clone carrying this T cell receptor beta chain was counted ten times or more. This record comes from a study of prognosis after radiotherapy for stage I lung cancer. CDR1 is LNHDA and CDR2 is SQIVND in the germline V gene (reference sequence). This CDR3 is 14 amino acids long. J was trimmed by 4 bases and V by 6 bases; bases with no gene match: 8. Using two-round multiplex PCR, the authors amplified TCR beta CDR3 from genomic DNA. First-round PCR amplification was performed with primers specific to each TRBV and TRBJ gene. TCRdb re-analysed the multiplex PCR reads in MiXCR, keeping a single row per CDR3 protein. Of around 31,000 distinct CDR3 sequences in the sample, around 30% are singletons; the top ten hold around a third.

V gene TRBV19 combines with J gene TRBJ2-7; 8 bases fit TRBD1. The TCR comes from a donor over 45 with non-small cell lung cancer. Source: PBMCs, taken before or after stereotactic body radiation therapy (not recorded which). The DNA of the CDR3 is TGTGCCAGTAGCAAAACAGGGGGAGAGTACGAGCAGTACTTC. Translating gives CASSKTGGEYEQYF.